Listed below are T cell receptor beta chains from one sample, sequenced in a study of cytomegalovirus exposure and HLA in healthy donors. This table comes from immunoSEQ multiplex PCR, and its TCRdb copy is limited to in-frame clones, with some not included. This table holds under 95,000 clones, 94% found once. The sample consisted of PBMCs. These receptors all come from a woman aged 18-29 years in good health and CMV-seronegative. The CDR3 runs from the conserved cysteine through the conserved F or W.

>TRBV6-5
CASSYGPDTQYF
>TRBV6-1
CASCSGQLNQPQHF
>TRBV4-2
CASSQALGQGTLNTEAFF
>TRBV18
CASSNRDRGAYEQYF
>TRBV28
CASLDRGTPNYGYTF
>TRBV7-2
CASSSGGASYNEQFF
>TRBV7-9
CASSSGQGTEAFF
>TRBV7-5
CARSLVGAYF
>TRBV5-1
CASSLEGTGEAFF
>TRBV7-2
CASSLRLQGAEKLFF
>TRBV6-1
CASSVTLFYEQYF